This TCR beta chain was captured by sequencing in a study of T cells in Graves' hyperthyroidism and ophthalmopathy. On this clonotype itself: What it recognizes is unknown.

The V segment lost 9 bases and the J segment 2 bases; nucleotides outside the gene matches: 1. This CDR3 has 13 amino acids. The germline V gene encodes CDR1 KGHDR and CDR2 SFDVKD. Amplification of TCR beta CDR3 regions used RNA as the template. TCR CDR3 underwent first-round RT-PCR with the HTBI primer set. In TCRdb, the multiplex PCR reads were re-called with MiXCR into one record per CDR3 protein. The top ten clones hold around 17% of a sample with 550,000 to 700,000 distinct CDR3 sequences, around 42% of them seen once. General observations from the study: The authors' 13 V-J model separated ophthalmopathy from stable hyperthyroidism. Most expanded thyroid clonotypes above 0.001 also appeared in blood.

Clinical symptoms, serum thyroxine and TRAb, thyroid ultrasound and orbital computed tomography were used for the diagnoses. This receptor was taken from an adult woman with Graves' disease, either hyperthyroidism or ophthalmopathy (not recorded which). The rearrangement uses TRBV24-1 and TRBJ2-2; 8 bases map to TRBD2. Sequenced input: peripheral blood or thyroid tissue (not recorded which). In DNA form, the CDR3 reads TGTGCCACCCGGGGGGGAAACACCGGGGAGCTGTTTTTT. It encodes CATRGGNTGELFF.